This TCR beta chain is drawn from a study of shared clonotypes between healthy human individuals. Study summary: Per-donor plates numbered three CD4 naive, three CD4 memory, two CD8 naive and one CD8 memory. General study results and limits: Larger estimated richness was generally seen in naive subsets than in memory subsets. A handful of donors shared 4.5% to 6.5% of their naive CD4 clonotypes.

About this clone itself: Its antigen remains unknown.

The CDR3 has 19 residues. As defined, naive CD8 cells were CD45RO-negative and positively selected for CCR7, with terminally differentiated effector memory CD45RA+ cells excluded. Assay: immunoSEQ multiplex PCR; the TCRdb copy retains only in-frame clones and omits some. The sample yields roughly 890,000 clones, 80% to 95% seen once. Sequencing was performed on naive CD8+ T cells sorted from blood. The source is a man between 25 and 39 years old in good health. The rearrangement links TRBV12-2 to TRBJ1-3; the table's D call, TRBD1, was not checked against the DNA. TRBV12-2 is recorded as a pseudogene. CDR3 region: CASRFRDRRPRGSGNTIYF. CDR3 sequence (DNA): TGTGCAAGTCGCTTCCGGGACAGGCGACCCCGCGGCTCTGGAAACACCATATATTTT.